This T cell receptor beta chain appears in the sequencing data of a study of blood T cell repertoires in COVID-19. Study context: Sample material is recorded as cDNA or gDNA derived from T cells, B-cell-depleted T cells, or PBMCs.

CDR3 length: 15 residues. CDR1 and CDR2 from the germline V gene are MNHEY and SVGAGI. The germline V and J ends were trimmed by 2 bases and 4 bases, with 12 bases remaining between them. How the authors handled the data: Estimation of nucleated cell counts relied on the amplification of reference gene primers. Produced via immunoSEQ multiplex PCR; TCRdb's table is partial and in-frame only. The V and J calls and the clone size are those of that table, but D and trimming were determined from the DNA. The sample consists of 150,000 or so clones, about 90% of them appearing once. This chain joins TRBV6-5 and TRBJ2-1; D possibly corresponds to TRBD1 (6 bases). The sequenced sample was peripheral blood. This TCR was sampled from a man aged 50 or older with acute or convalescent COVID-19. The CDR3 DNA reads TGTGCCAGCAGTTACGCGGCAGGGGTATACAATGAGCAGTTCTTC. It encodes CASSYAAGVYNEQFF.